A selection of T cell receptor beta chains follows, all from one sample in a study of radiotherapy plus CTLA-4 blockade in lung cancer. Sequencing used immunoSEQ multiplex PCR; TCRdb keeps in-frame clones, though not all of them. The table includes tens of thousands of clones, approximately 89% detected once. The sequenced sample was peripheral blood, obtained from a patient treated with radiotherapy plus ipilimumab. Source of these receptors: a human donor with non-small cell lung cancer who had stable disease on radiotherapy plus ipilimumab. CDR3s include the opening cysteine and the closing phenylalanine or tryptophan. The order of the fields is J gene, V gene, D gene, clone size, CDR3 DNA, CDR3 protein. D genes are given only for firm matches. Rows may omit the clone size; those that give it use once, few, many or a size class.

>TRBJ2-7|TRBV5-1|TRBD2|few
TGCGCCAGCAGCTTGCCAGCGGGAGATTCCTACGAGCAGTACTTC
CASSLPAGDSYEQYF
>TRBJ2-1|TRBV19|.|.
TGTGCCAGTAGTATTATTCTCTCCTACAATGAGCAGTTCTTC
CASSIILSYNEQFF
>TRBJ2-5|TRBV19|TRBD1|.
TGTGCCACCCGGGACAGGGGGCGCGGAGAGACCCAGTACTTC
CATRDRGRGETQYF
>TRBJ2-2|TRBV19|TRBD2|.
TGTGCCAGTAGTTCGGGACTAGCGGGAGGTAACACCGGGGAGCTGTTTTTT
CASSSGLAGGNTGELFF
>TRBJ1-1|TRBV4-1|TRBD1|.
TGCGCCAGCAGCCATGCAACCGGACAGGGACGGTGGAACACTGAAGCTTTCTTT
CASSHATGQGRWNTEAFF
>TRBJ1-1|TRBV28|.|.
TGTGCCAGTGGGAGCAGCGAAAGCATGAACACTGAAGCTTTCTTT
CASGSSESMNTEAFF
>TRBJ1-5|TRBV4-3|TRBD1|.
TGCGCCAGCAGCCGAGACAGGGGAGGCAATCAGCCCCAGCATTTT
CASSRDRGGNQPQHF
>TRBJ2-7|TRBV10-1|TRBD2|few
TGCGCCAGCACCTCCGATGGAGGGGGACTAGCGGAGTTTTACGAGCAGTACTTC
CASTSDGGGLAEFYEQYF
>TRBJ2-5|TRBV10-3|TRBD2|.
TGTGCCACCCGTAAAACCGGGACTAGCGGGCTACAAGAGACCCAGTACTTC
CATRKTGTSGLQETQYF
>TRBJ1-1|TRBV5-4|.|.
TGTGCCAGCAGCCCCGGGACACGGAACACTGAAGCTTTCTTT
CASSPGTRNTEAFF
>TRBJ2-3|TRBV7-9|TRBD2|.
TGTGCCAGCAGCGCAAGCGGGACTGGCACAGATACGCAGTATTTT
CASSASGTGTDTQYF
>TRBJ1-2|TRBV28|.|.
TGTGCCAGCAGTTTATCCGGAGGCGGTGGCTACACCTTC
CASSLSGGGGYTF
>TRBJ2-5|TRBV7-2|.|.
TGTGCCAGCAGGTTGACAGGTCTTCAAGAGACCCAGTACTTC
CASRLTGLQETQYF
>TRBJ2-4|TRBV30|.|few
TGTGCCTGGAGTGTACAGACAAACATTCAGTACTTC
CAWSVQTNIQYF
>TRBJ1-1|TRBV6-6|.|.
TGTGCCATCCAATCAGGGAACACTGAAGCTTTCTTT
CAIQSGNTEAFF
>TRBJ1-4|TRBV7-9|.|few
TGTGCCAGCAGCTTAACATCAACTAATGAAAAACTGTTTTTT
CASSLTSTNEKLFF
>TRBJ2-3|TRBV28|TRBD2|.
TGTGCCAGCAGTTTCGGGGGGGTGGGCACAGATACGCAGTATTTT
CASSFGGVGTDTQYF
>TRBJ2-7|TRBV6-6|.|few
TGTGCCAGCAGTTATGAGGGATTCTCCTACGAGCAGTACTTC
CASSYEGFSYEQYF
>TRBJ2-7|TRBV27|.|.
TGTGCCAGCAGTTTTGGGGCGGAAAACGAGCAGTACTTC
CASSFGAENEQYF
>TRBJ2-1|TRBV27|TRBD1|.
TGTGCCAGCAGTTTCGAAGGACAGGGCTACAATGAGCAGTTCTTC
CASSFEGQGYNEQFF